The 25 T cell receptor beta chains reported below all come from one sample, sequenced in a study of vaccination effects on CD4 cells after COVID-19. The antigens for these receptors are not known. Profiled with immunoSEQ multiplex PCR; TCRdb holds only in-frame clones, not every one. The table has roughly 30,000 clones, around 80% seen once. Viral peptide pool expansion of antigen-specific CD4+ T cells preceded sequencing in the ViraFEST assay. Following 10 days of culture, CD4+ T cells were isolated. No vaccinee had earlier SARS-CoV-2 infection, and nucleocapsid antibodies were negative. The sample consisted of CD4+ T cells from PBMCs cultured with SARS-CoV-2 spike peptides, taken before COVID-19 vaccination. These TCRs come from a human donor who received a COVID-19 vaccine.

V is TRBV7-9 and J is TRBJ2-5; 8 bases map to TRBD1. CDR3 length equals 14 residues. Germline CDR1 SEHNR, CDR2 FQNEAQ (reference sequence). The junction had 3 bases not matched to a gene; V was cut back by 5 bases and J by 1 base. CDR3: CASSQQGGQETQYF. The DNA of the CDR3 is TGTGCCAGCAGCCAACAGGGGGGCCAAGAGACCCAGTACTTC.

The rearrangement links TRBV28 to TRBJ1-5; 7 bases match TRBD1. This CDR3 contains 14 residues. J gave up 5 bases and V 3 bases, and 4 bases lay outside the gene matches. The germline V gene has CDR1 MDHEN and CDR2 SYDVKM. CDR3: CASSLGQRYQPQHF. The DNA for the CDR3 is TGTGCCAGCAGTTTGGGACAGAGATATCAGCCCCAGCATTTT.

V gene TRBV7-9 combines with J gene TRBJ2-1, with 11 bases identical to TRBD2. The ends lost 5 bases at V and 3 bases at J; junction bases unmatched: 12. This CDR3 region has 18 residues. Looked up from germline, CDR1 is SEHNR and CDR2 is FQNEAQ (reference sequence). The CDR3 DNA follows: TGTGCCAGCAGCCAGGGCCTCCTAGCGGGAGGCCACTACAATGAGCAGTTCTTC. It is translated as CASSQGLLAGGHYNEQFF.

The chain links TRBV7-2 to TRBJ2-7, with TRBD2 as a possible D gene (6 bases). V lost 3 bases to trimming and J lost 2 bases, with 17 bases between them. Per the germline V gene, CDR1 is SGHTA and CDR2 is FQGNSA. The CDR3 has 16 residues. CDR3 in DNA: TGTGCCAGCAGCTTGTCCTTCCGGGACTCCCCCTACGAGCAGTACTTC. This codes for CASSLSFRDSPYEQYF.

This rearrangement joins TRBV4-2 to TRBJ2-2; TRBD2 matches 15 bases. The trim removed 2 bases at V and 4 bases at J, leaving 5 bases unmatched. Germline V gene sequence: CDR1 LGHNA, CDR2 YNFKEQ. The CDR3 loop spans 18 amino acids. Written as DNA, the CDR3 is TGTGCCAGCAGCCAAAGGGGGACTAGCGGGGGGCTCACCGGGGAGCTGTTTTTT. Protein sequence: CASSQRGTSGGLTGELFF.

The chain combines TRBV5-4 with TRBJ2-5; D tentatively reads TRBD1 or TRBD2 (6 bases each). V was pared by 4 bases and J by 4 bases, with 20 bases between. Germline assignment: CDR1 SGHNT and CDR2 YYREEE (reference sequence). The CDR3 is 16 residues long. Here the CDR3 DNA reads TGTGCCAGCAGCCCTGGGGGAGTCGGAGGGGGAGAGACCCAGTACTTC. Its protein product is CASSPGGVGGGETQYF.

This chain joins TRBV5-4 and TRBJ2-5; 9 bases match TRBD2. The length of the CDR3 is 14 residues. The germline V gene has CDR1 SGHNT and CDR2 YYREEE (reference sequence). With 6 bases clipped from V and 5 bases from J, the junction kept 8 bases outside the gene matches. CDR3 sequence reads: CASTLAGEGETQYF. For the CDR3, the DNA is TGTGCCAGCACCTTAGCGGGGGAAGGGGAGACCCAGTACTTC.

The V and J genes are TRBV27 and TRBJ1-3; no clear D gene. CDR3 size: 13 residues. The germline CDR1 and CDR2 sequences are MNHEY and SMNVEV (reference sequence). Deletions cut 4 bases from V and 4 bases from J, with 8 bases between. The DNA of the CDR3 is TGTGCCAGCAGTTCGGGTCGGGGAAACACCATATATTTT. Translating it yields CASSSGRGNTIYF.

The V call is TRBV18, the J call TRBJ1-3; D ambiguous. There are 14 residues in the CDR3. Germline loops: CDR1 KGHSH, CDR2 LQKENI. The ends were cut back, 0 bases at V and 1 base at J, with 4 bases in the middle. The CDR3 coding sequence is TGTGCCAGCTCACCACCAGGGTCTGGAAACACCATATATTTT. Its protein product is CASSPPGSGNTIYF.

This chain uses TRBV5-8 with TRBJ2-3; 7 bases are a match to TRBD1. The V gene's germline CDR1 is SGHTS and CDR2 YDEGEE. There are 14 residues in the CDR3. V trimming: 4 bases; J trimming: 4 bases; junction bases outside the gene matches: 6. CDR3 sequence (DNA): TGTGCCAGCAGCCGGACAGGCCCCGCAGATACGCAGTATTTT. Residues: CASSRTGPADTQYF.

This clone was observed a single time. This chain joins TRBV10-3 and TRBJ1-3; a weak D match, TRBD1 (6 bases). The CDR3 has 13 amino acids. The germline V and J ends were trimmed by 4 bases and 3 bases, with 7 bases remaining between them. Germline V lookup: CDR1 ENHRY, CDR2 SYGVKD. The CDR3 DNA reads as TGTGCCATCAGTGGGACAGATGGAAACACCATATATTTT. Translation gives CAISGTDGNTIYF.

V and J are TRBV11-2 and TRBJ1-1, with 8 nucleotides matching TRBD1. V shed 5 bases, J shed 5 bases, and the junction held 7 bases outside the gene matches. The CDR3 is made up of 14 amino acids. Per the germline V gene, CDR1 is SGHAT and CDR2 is FQNNGV. In DNA form, the CDR3 reads TGTGCCAGCAGCCCAGGACAGGGTTGGACTGAAGCTTTCTTT. Encoded protein: CASSPGQGWTEAFF.

The chain carries TRBV19 and TRBJ2-1; the D gene is possibly TRBD1 (5 bases). V lost 3 bases and J 2 bases, leaving 11 bases between the germline ends. Germline V CDR1 and CDR2: LNHDA, SQIVND (reference sequence). This CDR3 spans 15 amino acids. The CDR3 protein is CASSIGVGPYNEQFF. CDR3 DNA sequence: TGTGCCAGTAGTATCGGTGTGGGGCCCTACAATGAGCAGTTCTTC.

The genes are TRBV7-9 and TRBJ1-4; TRBD1 aligns across 7 bases. The CDR3 covers 15 residues. In germline, CDR1 is SEHNR, CDR2 FQNEAQ (reference sequence). The ends lost 5 bases at V and 2 bases at J; junction bases unmatched: 5. The CDR3 reads CASSLPGGTNEKLFF. The CDR3 DNA sequence: TGTGCCAGCAGCCTACCAGGGGGGACTAATGAAAAACTGTTTTTT.

This clone was seen a handful of times. This chain links TRBV3-1 (or the pseudogene TRBV3-2) with TRBJ1-6; D ambiguous. V lost 1 base and J lost 7, with 11 bases in between. This CDR3 has 15 amino acids. CDR1 is LGHDT and CDR2 is YNNKEL in the germline V gene (reference sequence). CDR3: CASSQATGRNSPLHF. The CDR3, as DNA: TGTGCCAGCAGCCAAGCGACGGGGAGGAATTCACCCCTCCACTTT.

The CDR3 nucleotides are TGTGCCAGCAGTGACTCGAAGGACAGGGGTTACACTGAAGCTTTCTTT. Residues: CASSDSKDRGYTEAFF. The V and J genes are TRBV6-4 and TRBJ1-1; 9 bases align to TRBD1. CDR1 and CDR2 from the germline V gene are MRHNA and SNTAGT. The CDR3 loop spans 16 amino acids. The ends lost 0 bases at V and 3 bases at J; junction bases unmatched: 5.

The sample holds a few counts of this clone. This sequence joins TRBV6-5 and TRBJ1-3; maybe TRBD1 (6 bases). CDR3 length equals 14 residues. CDR1 is MNHEY and CDR2 is SVGAGI in the germline V gene. V was trimmed by 8 bases and J by 4 bases, leaving 15 bases between them. The CDR3 loop is CASRRGGKGNTIYF. CDR3 nucleotide sequence: TGTGCCAGCCGAAGGGGGGGCAAAGGAAACACCATATATTTT.

The chain carries TRBV27 and TRBJ2-1, with 7 bases lining up with TRBD2. The V gene's germline CDR1 is MNHEY and CDR2 SMNVEV (reference sequence). The V and J ends lost 6 bases and 2 bases, in that order; junction bases with no gene match: 7. The CDR3 totals 15 residues. The CDR3 DNA reads TGTGCCAGCAGGGTAGCGGGCCCGGCCTACAATGAGCAGTTCTTC. Translating it yields CASRVAGPAYNEQFF.

This clone was recorded only once. V usage is TRBV7-8 and J usage is TRBJ2-2; TRBD2 matches at 10 bases. CDR1 is SGHVS, CDR2 FQNEAQ, per germline. J was trimmed by 6 bases and V by 3 bases; bases with no gene match: 16. This CDR3 has 19 residues. Written as DNA, the CDR3 is TGTGCCAGCAGCTTGCGCCCCGACGGCGCTAGCGGGGGTTCCGGGGAGCTGTTTTTT. It encodes CASSLRPDGASGGSGELFF.

This clone has only a few counts. V is TRBV5-1 and J is TRBJ2-1; D is unclear. This CDR3 spans 13 amino acids. Germline V gene lookup returns CDR1 SGHRS and CDR2 YFSETQ. Trimming removed 3 bases at V and 12 bases at J, with 16 bases between. CDR3 coding DNA: TGCGCCAGCAGCTCACAATCTGGTTTTGGGCAGTTCTTC. Amino acids: CASSSQSGFGQFF.

This clone appeared once. The chain uses TRBV5-1 and TRBJ2-1; 14 nucleotides match TRBD2. The V gene end was trimmed by 5 bases and the J gene end by 2 bases; junction bases not matched to a gene: 3. The germline gives CDR1 SGHRS, CDR2 YFSETQ. The CDR3 contains 16 residues. The CDR3 sequence: CASSGLAGGTYNEQFF. CDR3 nucleotide sequence: TGCGCCAGCAGTGGACTAGCGGGAGGCACCTACAATGAGCAGTTCTTC. The full variable domain, completed using reference TRBV5-1 and TRBJ2-1, is KAGVTQTPRYLIKTRGQQVTLSCSPISGHRSVSWYQQTPGQGLQFLFEYFSETQRNKGNFPGRFSGRQFSNSRSEMNVSTLELGDSALYLCASSGLAGGTYNEQFFGPGTRLTVL.

The genes are TRBV6-2 or TRBV6-3 and TRBJ1-1; the match to TRBD1 covers 7 bases. The germline gives CDR1 MNHEY, CDR2 SVGEGT. The V segment lost 5 bases and the J segment 4 bases; nucleotides outside the gene matches: 7. The CDR3 has 14 residues. CDR3 sequence reads: CASSDFTGATEAFF. Here the CDR3 DNA reads TGTGCCAGCAGTGATTTTACAGGGGCCACTGAAGCTTTCTTT.

The chain couples TRBV4-3 to TRBJ2-2; TRBD2 aligns across 10 bases. Germline trimming cut 4 bases from V and 5 bases from J; bases unmatched to any gene: 7. This CDR3 is 16 amino acids long. Germline CDR1 is LGHNA and CDR2 is YSLEER. CDR3 in DNA: TGCGCCAGCAGCCCGCAGCGGGGGGGCGCGACCGGGGAGCTGTTTTTT. Residues: CASSPQRGGATGELFF.

The chain links TRBV5-6 to TRBJ2-7; 10 nucleotides agree with TRBD2. Germline V gene sequence: CDR1 SGHDT, CDR2 YYEEEE. This CDR3 contains 16 residues. Losses at the gene ends were 4 bases for V and 7 bases for J; bases not matched to a gene: 14. CDR3 coding DNA: TGTGCCAGCAGCCCGGTTACGGGACTAGCGTTCGGTGAGCAGTACTTC. It is translated as CASSPVTGLAFGEQYF.

The chain uses TRBV12-3 or TRBV12-4 and TRBJ1-5; 7 bases agree with TRBD1. This CDR3 comprises 13 residues. Trimming at V came to 3 bases and at J to 5 bases, leaving 1 base not matched to a gene. The CDR3 nucleotides read TGTGCCAGCAGTTTTAGGGGGCATCAGCCCCAGCATTTT. Translation: CASSFRGHQPQHF.